The 15 T cell receptor beta chains given below trace back to one sample, sequenced in a study of blood T cell repertoires in COVID-19. Produced via immunoSEQ multiplex PCR; TCRdb's table is partial and in-frame only. The sample contains 270,000 or so clones, roughly nine tenths of which appear only once. Material: peripheral blood. The receptors derive from a woman in her thirties with COVID-19, enrolled during active disease.

The chain recombines TRBV18 with TRBJ2-5, with D possibly being TRBD2 (7 bases). CDR1 and CDR2 from the germline V gene are KGHSH and LQKENI. V lost 5 bases and J 2 bases, leaving 18 bases between the germline ends. The CDR3 has 16 amino acids. CDR3: CASSGSGGGQQETQYF. The CDR3 DNA is TGTGCCAGCTCAGGCTCTGGCGGGGGACAACAAGAGACCCAGTACTTC.

This chain connects TRBV5-5 to TRBJ1-5, with D tentatively TRBD1 (6 bases). This CDR3 comprises 15 residues. V was trimmed by 1 base and J by 1 base, leaving 9 bases between them. The V gene's germline CDR1 is SGHKS and CDR2 YYEKEE (reference sequence). In nucleotides, the CDR3 is TGTGCCAGCAGCTTGCACACAGGGAGCAATCAGCCCCAGCATTTT. Translated, it gives CASSLHTGSNQPQHF.

Details on this clone: This specimen includes other DNA sequences encoding the same CDR3. The chain has TRBV6-5 and TRBJ2-7; no firm D call. Trimming took 7 bases from V and 3 from J, leaving 7 bases between them. Germline CDR1 reads MNHEY; CDR2 reads SVGAGI. The CDR3 is made up of 11 amino acids. The CDR3 loop is CASIYSYEQYF. The DNA for the CDR3 is TGTGCCAGCATCTACAGCTACGAGCAGTACTTC.

The chain joins TRBV6-5 to TRBJ1-1, with 8 bases fitting TRBD1. From germline, CDR1 is MNHEY and CDR2 SVGAGI. This CDR3 has 15 amino acids. V lost 6 bases to trimming and J lost 1 base; unmatched junction nucleotides: 7. The DNA of the CDR3 is TGTGCCAGCAGCCGACAGGGGACGGGGAACACTGAAGCTTTCTTT. Translation: CASSRQGTGNTEAFF.

This clone was found many times. The genes are TRBV7-2 and TRBJ1-1; D unresolved. Trimming took 3 bases from V and 1 from J, leaving 6 bases between them. Germline V gene lookup returns CDR1 SGHTA and CDR2 FQGNSA. The CDR3 runs to 13 residues. The CDR3 sequence is CASSLRSNTEAFF. The CDR3 region has the DNA TGTGCCAGCAGCTTGCGTTCGAACACTGAAGCTTTCTTT.

J is TRBJ2-2 and V is TRBV19; 8 bases are shared with TRBD1. The V gene end was trimmed by 7 bases and the J gene end by 2 bases; junction bases not matched to a gene: 12. Germline V lookup: CDR1 LNHDA, CDR2 SQIVND (reference sequence). CDR3 length equals 17 residues. The CDR3: CASTRTGLLTNTGELFF. In DNA form, the CDR3 reads TGTGCCAGTACCCGGACAGGGCTACTCACCAACACCGGGGAGCTGTTTTTT. The variable domain in full, with the rest retrieved from reference TRBV19 and TRBJ2-2, is DGGITQSPKYLFRKEGQNVTLSCEQNLNHDAMYWYRQDPGQGLRLIYYSQIVNDFQKGDIAEGYSVSREKKESFPLTVTSAQKNPTAFYLCASTRTGLLTNTGELFFGEGSRLTVL.

The chain carries TRBV4-1 and TRBJ2-2; 12 positions agree with TRBD2. The CDR3 has 18 amino acids. The V and J ends lost 5 bases and 8 bases, in that order; junction bases with no gene match: 15. Germline V gene lookup returns CDR1 MGHRA and CDR2 YSYEKL. The CDR3 nucleotides are TGCGCCAGCAGCTACCGGACTAGCGGGGTCCCCGGGCCGGGGGAGCTGTTTTTT. This translates into CASSYRTSGVPGPGELFF.

The V and J genes are TRBV9 and TRBJ2-1; the D gene is possibly TRBD1 (5 bases). This CDR3 spans 23 amino acids. V was pared by 0 bases and J by 4 bases, with 35 bases between. Germline V gene data show CDR1 as SGDLS and CDR2 as YYNGEE. DNA for the CDR3: TGTGCCAGCAGCGTAGTCTCCACTGATTATTCCCAGGGCCCTCCGGCCCTTTACAATGAGCAGTTCTTC. Amino acid sequence: CASSVVSTDYSQGPPALYNEQFF.

The chain uses TRBV6-1 and TRBJ2-4, with D maybe TRBD1 (6 bases). V was shortened by 0 bases and J by 0 bases, with 12 bases between the two germline ends. This CDR3 region has 17 residues. Germline V CDR1 and CDR2: MNHNS, SASEGT. CDR3 bases: TGTGCCAGCAGTGAAGCGCTGGGACACTCAGCCAAAAACATTCAGTACTTC. This sequence encodes CASSEALGHSAKNIQYF.

For the CDR3, the DNA is TGTGCCAGCAGCTACGGGACAGGGTACTACGAGCAGTACTTC. This encodes CASSYGTGYYEQYF. The chain recombines TRBV6-6 with TRBJ2-7, with 9 nucleotides matching TRBD1. The ends lost 6 bases at V and 3 bases at J; junction bases unmatched: 6. Germline V gene data show CDR1 as MNHNY and CDR2 as SVGAGI (reference sequence). CDR3 length: 14 residues.

The rearrangement joins TRBV7-9 to TRBJ2-1; 10 bases match TRBD2. V lost 1 base and J lost 3; bases outside the gene matches: 12. The CDR3 sequence is 19 residues long. From germline, CDR1 is SEHNR and CDR2 FQNEAQ (reference sequence). The CDR3 DNA sequence: TGTGCCAGCAGCTTAGAGGAGGGTTTAGCGGGGGGACGCTACAATGAGCAGTTCTTC. Translation: CASSLEEGLAGGRYNEQFF.

The CDR3 sequence: CASSYGDFRGPQHF. In DNA, the CDR3 is TGTGCCAGCAGTTACGGGGACTTCCGAGGGCCCCAGCATTTT. This chain joins TRBV6-6 and TRBJ1-5; D possibly corresponds to TRBD1 (5 bases). The V end lost 2 bases, the J end lost 9 bases, and 14 bases lay between the germline ends. CDR1 and CDR2 (germline): MNHNY, SVGAGI (reference sequence). CDR3 length equals 14 residues.

The count of this clone is one. The V and J genes are TRBV7-9 and TRBJ2-6; D not resolved. The germline V and J ends were trimmed by 10 bases and 2 bases, with 9 bases remaining between them. The CDR3 runs 13 residues. Per germline, CDR1 SEHNR and CDR2 FQNEAQ (reference sequence). The CDR3 loop is CATTRAGANVLTF. The CDR3 DNA sequence: TGTGCCACCACACGAGCTGGGGCCAACGTCCTGACTTTC.

The CDR3 nucleotides are TGTGCCAGCAGGGGGACAGGGTGGGACACAGATACGCAGTATTTT. Amino acid sequence: CASRGTGWDTDTQYF. The rearrangement joins TRBV2 to TRBJ2-3; 9 nucleotides agree with TRBD1. The V segment lost 6 bases and the J segment 2 bases; nucleotides outside the gene matches: 6. Germline loops: CDR1 SNHLY, CDR2 FYNNEI. This CDR3 has 15 amino acids.

This rearrangement joins TRBV9 to TRBJ2-7; TRBD2 agrees at 11 bases. From germline, CDR1 is SGDLS and CDR2 YYNGEE. The CDR3 runs to 15 residues. The junction had 3 bases not matched to a gene; V was cut back by 0 bases and J by 4 bases. The CDR3 loop is CASSVGASGGYEQYF. CDR3 DNA sequence: TGTGCCAGCAGCGTAGGGGCTAGCGGGGGGTACGAGCAGTACTTC.